Below, 4 T cell receptor beta chains from the same sample are listed, as sequenced in a study of post-analysis software for immune sequencing data. Regarding the study as a whole: Controls had lower frequencies than patients of 4 or 5 TRBV segments, which included TRBV5-6, TRBV5-1 and TRBV20-1.

These receptors' antigens are unknown. TCR beta cDNA libraries included unique molecular identifiers. TCRdb analysed the PCR reads with MiXCR anew, one entry per CDR3 protein. This sample has approximately 730,000 distinct CDR3 sequences, with around 42% found just once. The material sequenced was blood. All receptors derive from a girl under 18 with multiple sclerosis.

In its sample, this clonotype was seen many times. V gene TRBV11-2 combines with J gene TRBJ2-3; 7 nucleotides match TRBD1. This CDR3 spans 16 amino acids. Germline V gives CDR1 SGHAT, CDR2 FQNNGV. V trimming: 7 bases; J trimming: 0 bases; junction bases outside the gene matches: 10. CDR3 sequence (DNA): TGTGCCAGCACCCTAGTGGGGGACAGAAGCACAGATACGCAGTATTTT. Its translation is CASTLVGDRSTDTQYF.

The chain has TRBV11-2 and TRBJ2-1; D is possibly TRBD2 (6 bases). Germline CDR1 and CDR2: SGHAT and FQNNGV. V gave up 7 bases and J gave up 4 bases, with 14 bases separating them. The CDR3 has 14 residues. The chain's CDR3 is CASTRDSLYNEQFF. The CDR3 nucleotides are TGTGCCAGCACCCGGGACTCCTTATACAATGAGCAGTTCTTC.

The chain links TRBV9 to TRBJ2-5; D is unclear. Gene TRBJ2-7 matches the end of the DNA better, so the J call may be wrong. Germline V CDR1 and CDR2: SGDLS, YYNGEE. This CDR3 has 14 residues. The chain's CDR3 is CASSNGRVGYEQYF. The CDR3 region has the DNA TGTGCCAGCAGCAACGGCAGAGTAGGGTACGAGCAGTACTTC.

V gene TRBV29-1 combines with J gene TRBJ2-1; TRBD2 matches 10 bases. After removal of 3 bases from V and 2 bases from J, the junction contained 4 bases not matched to a gene. The CDR3 runs 15 residues. Germline V CDR1 and CDR2: SQVTM, ANQGSEA. In nucleotides, the CDR3 is TGCAGCGTTGATCTAGCGGGAGCGACCTACAATGAGCAGTTCTTC. Protein product: CSVDLAGATYNEQFF.